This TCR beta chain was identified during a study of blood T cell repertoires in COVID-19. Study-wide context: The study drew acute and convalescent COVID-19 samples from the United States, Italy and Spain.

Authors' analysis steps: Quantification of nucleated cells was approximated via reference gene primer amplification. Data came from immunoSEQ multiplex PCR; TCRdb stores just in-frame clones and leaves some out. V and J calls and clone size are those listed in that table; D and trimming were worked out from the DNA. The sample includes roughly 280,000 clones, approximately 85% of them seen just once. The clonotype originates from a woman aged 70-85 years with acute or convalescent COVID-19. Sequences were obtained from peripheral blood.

The CDR3 DNA reads as TGTGCCAGCAGCCCCGGGGTATTAGCCAAAAACATTCAGTACTTC. Its translation is CASSPGVLAKNIQYF. The chain uses TRBV7-8 and TRBJ2-4; D is perhaps TRBD2 (5 bases). Trimming removed 5 bases from V and 0 bases from J, with 11 bases in between. Germline V CDR1 and CDR2: SGHVS, FQNEAQ. This CDR3 region has 15 residues.